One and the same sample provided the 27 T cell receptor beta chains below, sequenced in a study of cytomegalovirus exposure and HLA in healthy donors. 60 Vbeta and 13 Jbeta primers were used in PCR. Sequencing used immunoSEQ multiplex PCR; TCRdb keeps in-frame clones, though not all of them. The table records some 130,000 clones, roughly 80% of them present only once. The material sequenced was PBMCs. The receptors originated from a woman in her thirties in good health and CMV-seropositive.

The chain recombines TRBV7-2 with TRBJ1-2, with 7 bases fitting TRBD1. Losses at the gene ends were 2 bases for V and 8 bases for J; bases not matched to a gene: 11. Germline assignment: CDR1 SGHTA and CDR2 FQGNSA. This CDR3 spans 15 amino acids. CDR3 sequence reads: CASSLQGVRVGGYTF. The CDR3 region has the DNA TGTGCCAGCAGCTTACAGGGGGTCAGAGTTGGCGGCTACACCTTC.

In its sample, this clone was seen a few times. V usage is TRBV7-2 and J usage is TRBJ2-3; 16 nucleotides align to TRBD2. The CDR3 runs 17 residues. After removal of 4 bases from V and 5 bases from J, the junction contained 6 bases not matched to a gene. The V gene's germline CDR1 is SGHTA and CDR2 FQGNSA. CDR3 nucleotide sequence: TGTGCCAGCAGCTCCGGGACTAGCGGGGGGGCCATAGATACGCAGTATTTT. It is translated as CASSSGTSGGAIDTQYF.

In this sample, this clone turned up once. For the CDR3, the DNA is TGCGCCAGCAGCACGAATACAGGGGCCGATGAAAAACTGTTTTTT. It yields the protein CASSTNTGADEKLFF. The chain uses TRBV5-1 and TRBJ1-4, with 7 nucleotides matching TRBD1. Germline V gene lookup returns CDR1 SGHRS and CDR2 YFSETQ. The CDR3 consists of 15 residues. Trimming removed 4 bases from V and 6 bases from J; junction bases left unmatched: 9.

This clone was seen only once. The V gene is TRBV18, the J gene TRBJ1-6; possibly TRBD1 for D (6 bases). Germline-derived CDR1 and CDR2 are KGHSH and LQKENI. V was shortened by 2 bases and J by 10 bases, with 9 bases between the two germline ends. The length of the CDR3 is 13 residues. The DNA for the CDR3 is TGTGCCAGCTCACCAGGACAGCAATCACCCCTCCACTTT. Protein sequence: CASSPGQQSPLHF.

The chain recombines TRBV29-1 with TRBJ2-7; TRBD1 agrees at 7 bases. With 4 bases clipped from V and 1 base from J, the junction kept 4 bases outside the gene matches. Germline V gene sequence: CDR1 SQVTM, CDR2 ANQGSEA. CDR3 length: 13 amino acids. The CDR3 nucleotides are TGCAGCGTTGGGCAGGGGGTTTCCTACGAGCAGTACTTC. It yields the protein CSVGQGVSYEQYF.

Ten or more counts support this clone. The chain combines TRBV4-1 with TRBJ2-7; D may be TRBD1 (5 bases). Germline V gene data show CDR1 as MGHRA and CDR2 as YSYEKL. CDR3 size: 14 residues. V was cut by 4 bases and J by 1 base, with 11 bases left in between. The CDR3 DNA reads TGCGCCAGCAGCCCGAACAGGATATCCTACGAGCAGTACTTC. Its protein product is CASSPNRISYEQYF.

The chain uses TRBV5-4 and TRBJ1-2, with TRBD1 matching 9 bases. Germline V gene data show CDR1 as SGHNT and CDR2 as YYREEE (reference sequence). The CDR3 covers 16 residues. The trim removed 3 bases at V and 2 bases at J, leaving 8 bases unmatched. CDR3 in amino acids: CASSSPVGQGNYGYTF. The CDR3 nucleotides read TGTGCCAGCAGCTCACCCGTTGGACAGGGGAACTATGGCTACACCTTC. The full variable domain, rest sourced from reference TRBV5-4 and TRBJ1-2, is ETGVTQSPTHLIKTRGQQVTLRCSSQSGHNTVSWYQQALGQGPQFIFQYYREEENGRGNFPPRFSGLQFPNYSSELNVNALELDDSALYLCASSSPVGQGNYGYTFGSGTRLTVV.

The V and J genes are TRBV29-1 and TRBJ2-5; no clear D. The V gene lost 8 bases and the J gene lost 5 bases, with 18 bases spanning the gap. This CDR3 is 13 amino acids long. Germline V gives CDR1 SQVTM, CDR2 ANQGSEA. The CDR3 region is CSFRDSPLETQYF. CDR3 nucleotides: TGCAGCTTCCGAGACTCGCCTTTGGAGACCCAGTACTTC.

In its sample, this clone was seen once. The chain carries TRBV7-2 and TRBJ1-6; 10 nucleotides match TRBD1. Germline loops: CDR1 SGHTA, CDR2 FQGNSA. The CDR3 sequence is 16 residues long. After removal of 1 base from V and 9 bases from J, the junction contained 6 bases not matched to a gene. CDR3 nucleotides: TGTGCCAGCAGCTTAGAGGGGGGGACAGGGGTTTCACCCCTCCACTTT. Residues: CASSLEGGTGVSPLHF.

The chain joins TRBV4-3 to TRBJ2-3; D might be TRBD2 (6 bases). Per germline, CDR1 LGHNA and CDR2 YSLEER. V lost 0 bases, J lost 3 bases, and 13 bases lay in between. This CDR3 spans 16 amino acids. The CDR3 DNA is TGCGCCAGCAGCCAAGATGGATTGGGGGGAACAGATACGCAGTATTTT. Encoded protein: CASSQDGLGGTDTQYF.

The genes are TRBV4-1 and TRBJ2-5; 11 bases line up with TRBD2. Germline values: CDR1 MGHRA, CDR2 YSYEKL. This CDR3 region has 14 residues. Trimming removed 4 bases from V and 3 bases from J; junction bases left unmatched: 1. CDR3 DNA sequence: TGCGCCAGCAGCCTGGGACTAGCGGAAGAGACCCAGTACTTC. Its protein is CASSLGLAEETQYF.

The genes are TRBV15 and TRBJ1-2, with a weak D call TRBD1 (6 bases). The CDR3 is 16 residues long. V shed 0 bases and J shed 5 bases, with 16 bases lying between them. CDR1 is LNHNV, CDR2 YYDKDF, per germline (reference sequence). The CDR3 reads CATSRDSPGAGYGYTF. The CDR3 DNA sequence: TGTGCCACCAGCAGAGATAGCCCAGGGGCAGGTTATGGCTACACCTTC.

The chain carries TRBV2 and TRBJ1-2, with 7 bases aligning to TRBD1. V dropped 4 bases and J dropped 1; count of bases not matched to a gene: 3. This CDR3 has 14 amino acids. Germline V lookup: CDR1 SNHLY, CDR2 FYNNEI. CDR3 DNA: TGTGCCAGCAGTGGGACAGGCCATAACTATGGCTACACCTTC. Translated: CASSGTGHNYGYTF.

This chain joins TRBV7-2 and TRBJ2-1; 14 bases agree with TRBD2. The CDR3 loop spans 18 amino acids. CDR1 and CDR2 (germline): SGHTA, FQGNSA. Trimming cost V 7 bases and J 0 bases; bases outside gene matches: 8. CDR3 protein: CASNPGLAGASSYNEQFF. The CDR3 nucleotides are TGTGCCAGCAACCCGGGACTAGCGGGGGCTAGCTCCTACAATGAGCAGTTCTTC. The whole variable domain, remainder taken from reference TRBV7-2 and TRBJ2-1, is GAGVSQSPSNKVTEKGKDVELRCDPISGHTALYWYRQSLGQGLEFLIYFQGNSAPDKSGLPSDRFSAERTGGSVSTLTIQRTQQEDSAVYLCASNPGLAGASSYNEQFFGPGTRLTVL.

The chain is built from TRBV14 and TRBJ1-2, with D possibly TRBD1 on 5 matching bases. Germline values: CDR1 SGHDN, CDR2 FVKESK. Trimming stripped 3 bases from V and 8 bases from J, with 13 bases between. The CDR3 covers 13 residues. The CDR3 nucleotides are TGTGCCAGCAGCCACAGCGGGGGAAACGGCTACACCTTC. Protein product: CASSHSGGNGYTF.

CDR3: CASSIPGQASREQFF. The DNA for the CDR3 is TGTGCCAGTAGTATCCCGGGACAGGCGTCCAGGGAGCAGTTCTTC. The rearrangement links TRBV19 to TRBJ2-1, with TRBD1 matching over 8 bases. Germline V CDR1 and CDR2: LNHDA, SQIVND (reference sequence). With V trimmed by 3 bases and J by 10 bases, 11 bases remained unmatched. The CDR3 runs to 15 residues.

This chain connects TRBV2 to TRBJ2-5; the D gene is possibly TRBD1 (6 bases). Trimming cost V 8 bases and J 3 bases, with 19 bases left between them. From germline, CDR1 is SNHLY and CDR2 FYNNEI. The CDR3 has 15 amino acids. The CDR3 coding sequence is TGTGCCAGCGTGATTCCTAGCAAGGGGGAAGAGACCCAGTACTTC. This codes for CASVIPSKGEETQYF.

The CDR3 protein is CASSQASLAGGRADTQYF. CDR3 nucleotide sequence: TGCGCCAGCAGCCAGGCGTCGCTAGCGGGGGGTCGGGCAGATACGCAGTATTTT. V gene TRBV4-1 combines with J gene TRBJ2-3; 11 nucleotides match TRBD2. The germline V gene encodes CDR1 MGHRA and CDR2 YSYEKL. The CDR3 consists of 18 residues. Germline trimming cut 3 bases from V and 4 bases from J; bases unmatched to any gene: 12.

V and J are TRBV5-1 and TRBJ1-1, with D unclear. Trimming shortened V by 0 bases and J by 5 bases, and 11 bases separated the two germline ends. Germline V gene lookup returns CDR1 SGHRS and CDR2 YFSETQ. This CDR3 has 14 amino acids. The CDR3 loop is CASSLDSHGTEAFF. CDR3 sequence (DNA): TGCGCCAGCAGCTTGGACAGCCATGGGACTGAAGCTTTCTTT. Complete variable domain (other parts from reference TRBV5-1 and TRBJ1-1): KAGVTQTPRYLIKTRGQQVTLSCSPISGHRSVSWYQQTPGQGLQFLFEYFSETQRNKGNFPGRFSGRQFSNSRSEMNVSTLELGDSALYLCASSLDSHGTEAFFGQGTRLTVV.

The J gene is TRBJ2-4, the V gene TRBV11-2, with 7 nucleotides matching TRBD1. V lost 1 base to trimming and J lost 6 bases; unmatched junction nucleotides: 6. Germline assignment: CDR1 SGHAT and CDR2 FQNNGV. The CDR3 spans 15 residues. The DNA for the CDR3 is TGTGCCAGCAGCTTAGGCCTTAACAGGGGAAACATTCAGTACTTC. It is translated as CASSLGLNRGNIQYF. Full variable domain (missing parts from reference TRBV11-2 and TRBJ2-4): EAGVAQSPRYKIIEKRQSVAFWCNPISGHATLYWYQQILGQGPKLLIQFQNNGVVDDSQLPKDRFSAERLKGVDSTLKIQPAKLEDSAVYLCASSLGLNRGNIQYFGAGTRLSVL.

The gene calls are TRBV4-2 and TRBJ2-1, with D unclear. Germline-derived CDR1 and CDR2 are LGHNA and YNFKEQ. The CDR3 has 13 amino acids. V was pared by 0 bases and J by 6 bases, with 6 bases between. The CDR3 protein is CASSQDHGNEQFF. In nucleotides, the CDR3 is TGTGCCAGCAGCCAAGACCACGGCAATGAGCAGTTCTTC.

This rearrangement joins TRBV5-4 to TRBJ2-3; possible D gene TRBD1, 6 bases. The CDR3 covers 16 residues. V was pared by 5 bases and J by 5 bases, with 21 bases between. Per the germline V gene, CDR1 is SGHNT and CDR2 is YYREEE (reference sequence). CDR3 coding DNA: TGTGCCAGCAGTTCGAGGACCAGGGGAAAGGGAGATACGCAGTATTTT. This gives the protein CASSSRTRGKGDTQYF.

CDR3 in amino acids: CASSSLANNEQFF. The CDR3 region has the DNA TGTGCCAGCAGCTCGCTAGCGAACAATGAGCAGTTCTTC. The chain recombines TRBV5-4 with TRBJ2-1, with TRBD2 as a possible D gene (6 bases). From germline, CDR1 is SGHNT and CDR2 YYREEE (reference sequence). Trimming removed 3 bases at V and 5 bases at J, with 9 bases between. This CDR3 spans 13 amino acids.

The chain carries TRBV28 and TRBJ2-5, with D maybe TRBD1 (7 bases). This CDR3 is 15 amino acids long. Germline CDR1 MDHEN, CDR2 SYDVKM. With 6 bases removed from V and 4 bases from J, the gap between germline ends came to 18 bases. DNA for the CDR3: TGTGCCAGCAGGCAGGGGGGCGGTACGGGAGAGACCCAGTACTTC. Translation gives CASRQGGGTGETQYF.

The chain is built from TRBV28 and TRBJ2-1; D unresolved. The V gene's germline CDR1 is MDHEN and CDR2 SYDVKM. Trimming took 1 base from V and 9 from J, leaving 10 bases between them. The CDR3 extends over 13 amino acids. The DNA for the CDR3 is TGTGCCAGCAGTTTATTCGGTGGCGGTGAGCAGTTCTTC. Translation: CASSLFGGGEQFF.

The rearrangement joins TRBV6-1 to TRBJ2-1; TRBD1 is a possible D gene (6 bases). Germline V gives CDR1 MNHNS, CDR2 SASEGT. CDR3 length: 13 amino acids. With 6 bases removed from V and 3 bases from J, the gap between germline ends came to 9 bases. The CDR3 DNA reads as TGTGCCAGCAGAGGACAGAGCTACAATGAGCAGTTCTTC. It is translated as CASRGQSYNEQFF.

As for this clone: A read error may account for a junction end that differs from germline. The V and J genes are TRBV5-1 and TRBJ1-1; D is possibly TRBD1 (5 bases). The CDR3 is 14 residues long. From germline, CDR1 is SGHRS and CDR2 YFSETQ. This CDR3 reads CASSLVTDSTKAFF. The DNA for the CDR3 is TGCGCCAGCAGCTTGGTTACAGACAGCACTAAAGCTTTCTTT.